This TCR beta chain appears in the sequencing data of a study of control samples from healthy donors and cancer patients. Germline loops: CDR1 SGHNT, CDR2 YYREEE (reference sequence). The CDR3 runs to 15 residues. V was shortened by 3 bases and J by 1 base, with 13 bases between the two germline ends. This table comes from immunoSEQ multiplex PCR, and its TCRdb copy is limited to in-frame clones, with some not included. This sample contains approximately 190,000 clones. Sequencing was done on a sample of blood. This TCR was recovered from a young woman in good health. This chain uses TRBV5-4 with TRBJ1-1; the D is unclear. CDR3 residues: CASSSPRDGNTEAFF. The CDR3 DNA sequence: TGTGCCAGCAGCTCGCCCCGGGATGGGAACACTGAAGCTTTCTTT.